Listed below are T cell receptor beta chains from one sample, sequenced in a study of T cell responses to AZD1222 COVID-19 vaccine. This table comes from immunoSEQ multiplex PCR, and its TCRdb copy is limited to in-frame clones, with some not included. The sample holds fewer than 100,000 clones, roughly nine tenths seen once. The sample was peripheral blood, taken on day 0 of AZD1222 vaccination. Source of these receptors: an adult in good health. Both conserved end residues are part of each CDR3. The D gene is left open where the match is weak. A clone size is listed for some rows: how often the clone was seen (once, few, many), or a class if it is expanded.

D gene	V gene	clone size	J gene	CDR3 protein	CDR3 DNA
.	TRBV4-1	.	TRBJ1-4	CASSQDNSGPREKLFF	TGCGCCAGCAGCCAAGATAATTCTGGCCCACGTGAAAAACTGTTTTTT
.	TRBV18	.	TRBJ1-5	CASSVDSTDQPQHF	TGTGCCAGCTCCGTTGACAGTACCGATCAGCCCCAGCATTTT
TRBD1	TRBV2	.	TRBJ1-6	CASSPGGSYNSPLHF	TGTGCCAGCAGCCCAGGGGGCTCCTATAATTCACCCCTCCACTTT
.	TRBV18	.	TRBJ1-1	CASSPWGSAEAFF	TGTGCCAGCTCACCATGGGGCTCGGCTGAAGCTTTCTTT
.	TRBV25-1	.	TRBJ2-7	CASSFGVEQYF	TGTGCCAGCAGTTTTGGGGTTGAGCAGTACTTC
.	TRBV5-4	.	TRBJ1-1	CASSGQMNTEAFF	TGTGCCAGCAGCGGACAAATGAACACTGAAGCTTTCTTT
.	TRBV18	.	TRBJ2-1	CASSPRDEQFF	TGTGCCAGCTCACCTAGGGATGAGCAGTTCTTC
TRBD2	TRBV2	.	TRBJ2-1	CASRETGTMLRGEQFF	TGTGCCAGCAGGGAAACTGGGACTATGTTGCGGGGTGAGCAGTTCTTC
.	TRBV7-6	.	TRBJ2-1	CASDGGEASYNEQFF	TGTGCCAGCGACGGTGGGGAGGCCTCCTACAATGAGCAGTTCTTC
.	TRBV4-1	.	TRBJ1-1	CASSQKFQGVEITEAFF	TGCGCCAGCAGCCAGAAATTTCAGGGAGTCGAGATCACTGAAGCTTTCTTT
.	TRBV19	.	TRBJ2-3	CASSIQLGRTDTQYF	TGTGCCAGTAGTATTCAACTAGGACGCACAGATACGCAGTATTTT
.	TRBV19	.	TRBJ1-5	CASSMGTTSNQPQHF	TGTGCCAGTAGTATGGGGACCACTAGCAATCAGCCCCAGCATTTT
.	TRBV30	.	TRBJ1-1	CAWSGHRNTEAFF	TGTGCCTGGAGCGGGCACCGGAACACTGAAGCTTTCTTT
.	TRBV13	.	TRBJ2-1	CASSARRVKGNEQFF	TGTGCCAGCAGCGCAAGGAGGGTTAAGGGAAATGAGCAGTTCTTC
.	TRBV15	.	TRBJ1-3	CATSMDPSSGNTIYF	TGTGCCACCAGCATGGACCCTAGCTCTGGAAACACCATATATTTT
.	TRBV7-3	once	TRBJ2-3	CASSLLKTGLGDTQYF	TGTGCCAGCAGCTTATTAAAAACGGGGCTGGGGGATACGCAGTATTTT
TRBD2	TRBV19	.	TRBJ2-7	CASSDGRSYEQYF	TGTGCCAGTAGTGACGGGAGGAGCTACGAGCAGTACTTC
TRBD1	TRBV15	.	TRBJ1-2	CATRDRGGGYTF	TGTGCCACCAGGGACAGGGGAGGCGGCTACACCTTC
TRBD2	TRBV6-5	.	TRBJ2-7	CASSYNPPGGEQYF	TGTGCCAGCAGTTACAACCCCCCGGGGGGCGAGCAGTACTTC
.	TRBV6-1	.	TRBJ1-1	CASSAYDTEAFF	TGTGCCAGCAGTGCATACGACACTGAAGCTTTCTTT
.	TRBV30	.	TRBJ2-7	CAWSAGRLYEQYF	TGTGCCTGGAGTGCGGGACGCCTCTACGAGCAGTACTTC
.	TRBV9	once	TRBJ2-2	CASRPAGFTGELFF	TGTGCCAGCCGCCCTGCGGGGTTCACCGGGGAGCTGTTTTTT
TRBD1	TRBV2	.	TRBJ2-1	CASHAGQGYGEQFF	TGTGCCAGCCATGCCGGACAGGGATATGGTGAGCAGTTCTTC
.	TRBV30	.	TRBJ2-1	CAWGTGLYNEQFF	TGTGCCTGGGGGACTGGGCTCTACAATGAGCAGTTCTTC
.	TRBV6-2/TRBV6-3	once	TRBJ1-2	CASSYSGPNYGYTF	TGTGCCAGCAGTTACTCGGGACCTAACTATGGCTACACCTTC
.	TRBV6-5	.	TRBJ2-7	CASRSPRDRPYEQYF	TGTGCCAGCAGATCTCCGCGGGACAGACCCTACGAGCAGTACTTC
.	TRBV11-1	.	TRBJ1-5	CASSLGPTSNQPQHF	TGTGCCAGCAGCCTCGGACCGACTAGCAATCAGCCCCAGCATTTT
TRBD1	TRBV7-9	.	TRBJ1-1	CASSFGRTGRENTEAFF	TGTGCCAGCAGCTTCGGCCGGACAGGGAGGGAGAACACTGAAGCTTTCTTT
TRBD2	TRBV5-4	.	TRBJ2-7	CASSPQTSGKAGEQYF	TGTGCCAGCAGCCCGCAGACTAGCGGGAAAGCCGGCGAGCAGTACTTC
TRBD2	TRBV29-1	.	TRBJ2-3	CSVGLGLAEGDTQYF	TGCAGCGTTGGCCTGGGACTAGCGGAGGGGGATACGCAGTATTTT
.	TRBV29-1	once	TRBJ1-2	CSVITGANYGYTF	TGCAGCGTTATCACGGGAGCTAACTATGGCTACACCTTC
.	TRBV12-3/TRBV12-4	.	TRBJ1-2	CASSLAGANGYTF	TGTGCCAGCAGTTTAGCAGGGGCAAATGGCTACACCTTC
.	TRBV19	.	TRBJ1-2	CASSIPGLYGYTF	TGTGCCAGTAGTATCCCGGGCCTCTATGGCTACACCTTC
.	TRBV7-9	.	TRBJ2-1	CASSPSGTKHNEQFF	TGTGCCAGCAGCCCCTCCGGGACAAAACACAATGAGCAGTTCTTC
.	TRBV6-5	.	TRBJ2-5	CASRWQRGTQYF	TGTGCCAGCAGGTGGCAGAGGGGGACCCAGTACTTC
.	TRBV7-9	.	TRBJ2-3	CASSPREIDTQYF	TGTGCCAGCAGCCCCCGGGAAATAGATACGCAGTATTTT
TRBD2	TRBV18	.	TRBJ2-3	CASSRTSGTDTQYF	TGTGCCAGCTCGCGGACTAGCGGCACAGATACGCAGTATTTT
TRBD1	TRBV7-6	.	TRBJ2-2	CASSPGQGKTGELFF	TGTGCCAGCAGCCCGGGACAGGGCAAGACCGGGGAGCTGTTTTTT
.	TRBV28	.	TRBJ2-5	CASSLGWRGVGETQYF	TGTGCCAGCAGTTTAGGTTGGCGGGGAGTAGGGGAGACCCAGTACTTC
.	TRBV24-1	.	TRBJ1-1	CATSQGTANTEAFF	TGTGCCACCAGCCAAGGGACCGCGAACACTGAAGCTTTCTTT
.	TRBV5-1	.	TRBJ1-2	CASSFPGMGYTF	TGCGCCAGCAGCTTCCCAGGGATGGGCTACACCTTC
.	TRBV15	.	TRBJ2-1	CATSRDVASGDEQFF	TGTGCCACCAGCAGAGATGTGGCATCTGGGGATGAGCAGTTCTTC
TRBD2	TRBV7-9	.	TRBJ2-1	CAIGTGTSYNEQFF	TGTGCCATCGGCACGGGGACTAGCTACAATGAGCAGTTCTTC
.	TRBV7-9	.	TRBJ1-2	CASSPTGQGGYTF	TGTGCCAGCAGCCCCACGGGGCAGGGTGGCTACACCTTC
.	TRBV5-6	.	TRBJ1-3	CASSLGSSSGNTIYF	TGTGCCAGCAGCTTGGGGAGTTCCTCTGGAAACACCATATATTTT
TRBD2	TRBV11-2	.	TRBJ2-3	CASSLGSGGFTDTQYF	TGTGCCAGCAGCTTAGGGAGCGGGGGCTTCACAGATACGCAGTATTTT
TRBD1	TRBV4-2	.	TRBJ1-2	CASSQETQDRYGYTF	TGTGCCAGCAGCCAAGAAACGCAGGACAGGTATGGCTACACCTTC
.	TRBV19	.	TRBJ2-1	CASKTGGGDNEQFF	TGTGCCAGTAAGACGGGGGGCGGAGACAATGAGCAGTTCTTC